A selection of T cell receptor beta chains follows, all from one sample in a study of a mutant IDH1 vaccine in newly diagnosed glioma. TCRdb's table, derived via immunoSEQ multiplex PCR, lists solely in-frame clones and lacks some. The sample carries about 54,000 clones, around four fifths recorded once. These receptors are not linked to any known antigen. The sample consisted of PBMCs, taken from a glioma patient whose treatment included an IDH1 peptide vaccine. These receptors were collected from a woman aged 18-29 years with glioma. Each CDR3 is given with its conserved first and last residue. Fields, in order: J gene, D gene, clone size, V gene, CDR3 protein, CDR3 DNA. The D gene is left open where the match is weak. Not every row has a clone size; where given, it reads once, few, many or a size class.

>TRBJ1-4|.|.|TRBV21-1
CASSKARYKGEKLFF
TGTGCCAGCAGCAAAGCGCGCTATAAGGGTGAAAAACTGTTTTTT
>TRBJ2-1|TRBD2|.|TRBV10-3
CAITGTSGRTYNEQFF
TGTGCCATCACCGGGACTAGCGGGCGAACCTACAATGAGCAGTTCTTC
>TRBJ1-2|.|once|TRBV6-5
CASSYSEVSGYTF
TGTGCCAGCAGTTACTCCGAAGTGAGTGGCTACACCTTC
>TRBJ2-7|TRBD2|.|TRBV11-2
CASSLVGGPAGVSYEQYF
TGTGCCAGCAGCTTAGTAGGAGGGCCAGCGGGGGTTTCCTACGAGCAGTACTTC
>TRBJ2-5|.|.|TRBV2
CASRSRDSQRQTQYF
TGTGCCAGCAGGAGCCGGGACTCCCAGAGGCAGACCCAGTACTTC
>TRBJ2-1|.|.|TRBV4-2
CASSQVGAETPVNEQFF
TGTGCCAGCAGCCAAGTAGGGGCGGAAACCCCCGTCAATGAGCAGTTCTTC
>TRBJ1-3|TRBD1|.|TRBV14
CASSQRQGNSGNTIYF
TGTGCCAGCAGCCAACGACAGGGAAACTCTGGAAACACCATATATTTT
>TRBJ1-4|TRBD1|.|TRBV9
CASSGDRNEKLFF
TGTGCCAGCAGCGGGGACAGAAATGAAAAACTGTTTTTT
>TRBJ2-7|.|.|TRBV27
CASSLISGDTYEQYF
TGTGCCAGCAGTTTAATAAGCGGAGACACCTACGAGCAGTACTTC
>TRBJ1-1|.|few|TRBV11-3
CASGTLINTEAFF
TGTGCCAGCGGGACACTCATCAACACTGAAGCTTTCTTT
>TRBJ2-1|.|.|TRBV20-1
CSALLHEQFF
TGCAGCGCCCTCTTGCATGAGCAGTTCTTC
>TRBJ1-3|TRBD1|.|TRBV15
CATSRAGTGGNTIYF
TGTGCCACCAGCAGAGCCGGGACAGGAGGAAACACCATATATTTT
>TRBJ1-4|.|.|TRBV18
CASSPSDMEGGLNEKLFF
TGTGCCAGCTCACCATCGGATATGGAGGGAGGACTTAATGAAAAACTGTTTTTT
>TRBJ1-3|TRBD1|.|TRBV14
CASSRRTGYGNTIYF
TGTGCCAGCAGCCGTAGGACAGGGTATGGAAACACCATATATTTT
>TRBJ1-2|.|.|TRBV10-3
CAISAHRSEGGYTF
TGTGCCATCAGTGCGCACAGGTCCGAGGGTGGCTACACCTTC
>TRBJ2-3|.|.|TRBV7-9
CASSGATSTDTQYF
TGTGCCAGCAGTGGGGCTACAAGCACAGATACGCAGTATTTT
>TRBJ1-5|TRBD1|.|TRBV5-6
CASSKQGTPQHF
TGTGCCAGCAGCAAACAGGGGACGCCCCAGCATTTT
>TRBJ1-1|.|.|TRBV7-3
CASSLDMGGEAFF
TGTGCCAGCAGCTTAGATATGGGAGGGGAAGCTTTCTTT
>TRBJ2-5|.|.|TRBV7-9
CASSPTLRGETQYF
TGTGCCAGCAGCCCTACCCTGAGAGGGGAGACCCAGTACTTC
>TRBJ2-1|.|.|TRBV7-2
CASSFETTIPSNEQFF
TGTGCCAGCAGCTTTGAAACTACAATACCTTCGAATGAGCAGTTCTTC
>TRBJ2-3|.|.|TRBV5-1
CASSLVGSTDTQYF
TGCGCCAGCAGCTTGGTCGGAAGCACAGATACGCAGTATTTT
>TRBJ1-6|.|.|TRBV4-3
CASSQDLLSPLHF
TGCGCCAGCAGCCAAGATCTCTTGTCACCCCTCCACTTT
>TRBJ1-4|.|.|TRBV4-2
CASSQDDQGREKLFF
TGTGCCAGCAGCCAAGATGACCAGGGTCGGGAAAAACTGTTTTTT
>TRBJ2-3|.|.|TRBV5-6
CASSRILTDTQYF
TGTGCCAGCAGCCGGATTCTCACAGATACGCAGTATTTT
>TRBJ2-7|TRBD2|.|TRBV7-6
CASSRWGMTSGGSYEQYF
TGTGCCAGCAGCCGTTGGGGAATGACTAGCGGAGGGTCCTACGAGCAGTACTTC
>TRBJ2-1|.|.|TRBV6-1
CASSEVWGSSYNEQFF
TGTGCCAGCAGTGAAGTCTGGGGGAGCTCCTACAATGAGCAGTTCTTC
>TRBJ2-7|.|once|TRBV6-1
CASSEGFSGGSLEQYF
TGTGCCAGCAGTGAAGGGTTTTCTGGGGGATCTCTCGAGCAGTACTTC
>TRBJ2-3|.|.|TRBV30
CAWSAVGVGTDTQYF
TGTGCCTGGAGCGCCGTCGGGGTGGGCACAGATACGCAGTATTTT
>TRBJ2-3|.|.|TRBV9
CASSPDLRNTDTQYF
TGTGCCAGCAGCCCGGACCTACGGAACACAGATACGCAGTATTTT
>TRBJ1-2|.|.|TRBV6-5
CASTPGRGLGGYTF
TGTGCCAGCACACCCGGGCGGGGTCTCGGTGGCTACACCTTC
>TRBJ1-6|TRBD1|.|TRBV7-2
CASSLVQGTSPLHF
TGTGCCAGCAGCTTAGTACAGGGGACTTCACCCCTCCACTTT
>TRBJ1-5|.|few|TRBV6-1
CASSEAGTNQPQHF
TGTGCCAGCAGTGAAGCCGGCACTAATCAGCCCCAGCATTTT
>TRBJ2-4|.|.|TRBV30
CAWSGGPEAKNIQYF
TGTGCCTGGAGTGGGGGGCCAGAAGCCAAAAACATTCAGTACTTC
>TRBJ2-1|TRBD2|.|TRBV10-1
CARLTSGSGDEQFF
TGCGCCAGACTAACTAGCGGGAGTGGCGATGAGCAGTTCTTC
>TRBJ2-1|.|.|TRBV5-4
CASSPGGRTYNEQFF
TGTGCCAGCAGCCCCGGCGGTCGAACCTACAATGAGCAGTTCTTC
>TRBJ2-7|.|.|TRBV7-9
CASSRLGTDYEQYF
TGTGCCAGCAGCCGCCTCGGAACCGATTACGAGCAGTACTTC
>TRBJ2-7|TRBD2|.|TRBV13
CASSLSGGTYSYEQYF
TGTGCCAGCAGCTTAAGCGGGGGGACTTACTCCTACGAGCAGTACTTC
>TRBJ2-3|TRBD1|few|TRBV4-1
CASSQDINLPDRVGADTQYF
TGCGCCAGCAGCCAAGATATAAATTTACCGGACAGGGTCGGCGCAGATACGCAGTATTTT
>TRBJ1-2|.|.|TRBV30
CAWSVLGLQGYTF
TGTGCCTGGAGTGTACTGGGGCTCCAGGGCTACACCTTC
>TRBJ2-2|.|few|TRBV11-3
CASSLRGTFGGELFF
TGTGCCAGCAGCTTACGAGGGACATTTGGCGGGGAGCTGTTTTTT
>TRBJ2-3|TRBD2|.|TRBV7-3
CASSLLAGGPNTQYF
TGTGCCAGCAGCTTACTAGCGGGGGGCCCAAATACGCAGTATTTT
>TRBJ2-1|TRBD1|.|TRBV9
CASSVPGTGLYNEQFF
TGTGCCAGCAGCGTCCCAGGGACAGGGCTCTACAATGAGCAGTTCTTC
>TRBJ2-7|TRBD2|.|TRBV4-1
CASSQLPPPSRGGHEQYF
TGCGCCAGCAGCCAACTTCCCCCTCCGAGTCGGGGGGGCCACGAGCAGTACTTC
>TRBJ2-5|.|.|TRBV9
CASSVESGGRETQYF
TGTGCCAGCAGCGTAGAGTCAGGGGGGCGGGAGACCCAGTACTTC
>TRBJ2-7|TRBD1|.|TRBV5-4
CASSLSLDRVYEQYF
TGTGCCAGCAGCTTGTCATTGGACAGGGTCTACGAGCAGTACTTC
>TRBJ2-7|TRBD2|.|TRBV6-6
CASRSSGRGMDEQYF
TGTGCCAGCAGGTCGAGCGGGAGAGGGATGGACGAGCAGTACTTC
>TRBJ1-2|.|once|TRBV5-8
CASSFHRDYGYTF
TGTGCCAGCAGCTTTCACAGGGACTATGGCTACACCTTC
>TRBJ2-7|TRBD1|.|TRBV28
CASSFPGQSYEQYF
TGTGCCAGCAGTTTTCCGGGACAGAGCTACGAGCAGTACTTC
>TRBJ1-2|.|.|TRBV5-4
CASSLALGPSSNGYTF
TGTGCCAGCAGCTTGGCCTTGGGACCAAGCTCGAATGGCTACACCTTC